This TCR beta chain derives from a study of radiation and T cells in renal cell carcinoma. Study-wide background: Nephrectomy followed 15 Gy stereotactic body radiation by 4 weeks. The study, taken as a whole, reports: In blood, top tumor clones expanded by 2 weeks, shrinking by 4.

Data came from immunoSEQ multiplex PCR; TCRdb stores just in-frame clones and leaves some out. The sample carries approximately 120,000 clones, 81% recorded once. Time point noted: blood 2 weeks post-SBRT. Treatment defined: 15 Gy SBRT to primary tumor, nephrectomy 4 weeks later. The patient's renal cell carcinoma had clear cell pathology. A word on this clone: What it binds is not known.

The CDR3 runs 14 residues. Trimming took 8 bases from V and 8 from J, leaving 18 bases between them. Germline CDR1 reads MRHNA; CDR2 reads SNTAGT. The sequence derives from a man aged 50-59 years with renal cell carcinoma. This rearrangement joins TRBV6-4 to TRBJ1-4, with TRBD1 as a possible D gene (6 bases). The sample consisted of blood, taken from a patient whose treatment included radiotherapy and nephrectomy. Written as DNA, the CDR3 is TGTGCCAGCGCCCCTGAGGCAGGGGCAGAAAAACTGTTTTTT. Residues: CASAPEAGAEKLFF.